The present entry profiles one T cell receptor (beta chain) with its context. The data were taken from a study of blood T cell repertoires in COVID-19. Some clones are missing from TCRdb's copy, which holds only in-frame ones; the method was immunoSEQ multiplex PCR. In the table there are 330,000 or so clones, around 90% of which are singletons. Material: PBMCs or T cells enriched from blood (not recorded which). The sequence was collected from a woman aged 25 to 45 who had recovered from COVID-19.

This CDR3 reads CSVEDGTGDLNTEAFF. CDR3 DNA: TGCAGCGTTGAAGATGGGACAGGGGATCTGAACACTGAAGCTTTCTTT. The V call is TRBV29-1, the J call TRBJ1-1; TRBD1 aligns across 10 bases. Germline V gene data show CDR1 as SQVTM and CDR2 as ANQGSEA. The CDR3 spans 16 residues. Germline trimming cut 0 bases from V and 0 bases from J; bases unmatched to any gene: 4.